This TCR beta chain emerged from a study of blood T cell repertoires in COVID-19. Across the study: From the United States, Italy and Spain came samples of acute and convalescent COVID-19. From T cells, B-cell-depleted T cells, or PBMCs came the material, which was cDNA or gDNA.

Original processing methods: Estimation of nucleated cell counts was performed using reference gene primer amplification. The method was immunoSEQ multiplex PCR; TCRdb's version includes in-frame clones alone and lacks a portion of them. The V and J calls and the clone size are those of that table, but D and trimming were determined from the DNA. The sample shows approximately 140,000 clones, roughly 90% of them seen only once. Participants were aged about 18 to 90 years, lived in about two dozen US areas, and enrolled virtually. The V gene's germline CDR1 is LGHDT and CDR2 YNNKEL (reference sequence). The J segment lost 2 bases and the V segment lost 4 bases, leaving 9 bases of the junction unmatched. The CDR3 totals 16 residues.

The chain joins TRBV3-1 (or the pseudogene TRBV3-2) to TRBJ2-3, with 7 bases lining up with TRBD1. This TCR derives from a woman in her 30s with acute COVID-19. The source material was PBMCs or T cells enriched from blood (not recorded which). DNA of the CDR3: TGTGCCAGCAGCCTGCAGGGGACAGCCCTCACAGATACGCAGTATTTT. Translated: CASSLQGTALTDTQYF.